The table lists the clone carrying this T cell receptor (beta chain) with many counts. What it binds is unknown. This specimen belongs to a study of CD8 T cells in ankylosing spondylitis. Whole-study findings and limits: Disease-linked clones bore a CD8+ phenotype, appearing relatively rarely in peripheral blood.

The CDR3 extends over 16 amino acids. CDR1 and CDR2 from the germline V gene are DFQATT and SNEGSKA (reference sequence). The V end was cut by 1 base, the J end by 2 bases, with 17 bases between. Libraries of TCR beta came from quantitative 5'-RACE with molecular barcodes. TCRdb recomputed calls from the 5' RACE reads with MiXCR, one row per CDR3 protein. The data contain about 210,000 distinct CDR3 sequences, roughly 8.2% of them singletons. This clonotype was sampled from a female donor with ankylosing spondylitis or in good health (not recorded which). Sequencing input: blood, either unsorted or a sorted T cell fraction (not recorded which). The chain employs TRBV20-1 and TRBJ2-5, with a weak D call TRBD2 (6 bases). The CDR3 sequence: CSARVPSAGGQETQYF. The CDR3 DNA follows: TGCAGTGCTAGAGTACCCTCGGCAGGAGGGCAAGAGACCCAGTACTTC.